Listed below are T cell receptor beta chains from one sample, sequenced in a study of T cell changes during pregnancy in multiple sclerosis. Measured with immunoSEQ multiplex PCR; TCRdb has only the in-frame clones, and not every one. The table includes some 100,000 clones, around nine tenths detected once. This specimen consisted of peripheral blood, obtained in the second trimester of pregnancy. These receptors all come from a female donor with multiple sclerosis, enrolled in a pregnancy study. The CDR3 runs from the conserved cysteine through the conserved F or W. D genes are given only for firm matches. Where a row states a size, it is once, few, many or the class of an expanded clone; other rows omit it.

>TRBV6-4|once|TRBJ2-7|-
TGTGCCAGCGGGGAAGGGAGGGCAGGGGGCCGGTACGAGCAGTACTTC
CASGEGRAGGRYEQYF
>TRBV2|-|TRBJ1-5|TRBD1
TGTGCCAGCAGGGCGGACAGGGGGTTTAATCAGCCCCAGCATTTT
CASRADRGFNQPQHF
>TRBV2|-|TRBJ2-5|TRBD2
TGTGCCAGCAGTGAACGGAGCGGGAGGGCCGTGGAGACCCAGTACTTC
CASSERSGRAVETQYF
>TRBV6-5|once|TRBJ2-4|-
TGTGCCAGCAGCCCCACTGTCGTAGCCAAAAACATTCAGTACTTC
CASSPTVVAKNIQYF
>TRBV12-2|-|TRBJ2-6|-
TGTGCAAGTCGCTTAGTAGGAGGGACCTACTCTGGGGCCAACGTCCTGACTTTC
CASRLVGGTYSGANVLTF
>TRBV29-1|-|TRBJ2-1|-
TGCAGCTCCCCGACAAGGGTGACCGGGAGCTCCTACAATGAGCAGTTCTTC
CSSPTRVTGSSYNEQFF
>TRBV10-3|once|TRBJ1-5|-
TGTGCCATCAGTGAGTCCCTGGCAGGGGATAATCAGCCCCAGCATTTT
CAISESLAGDNQPQHF
>TRBV5-1|-|TRBJ1-2|TRBD1
TGCGCCAGCAGCTCAGGACAGGTGGACTATGGCTACACCTTC
CASSSGQVDYGYTF
>TRBV9|-|TRBJ1-4|TRBD1
TGTGCCAGCAGCCGGGACAGGCTAAATGAAAAACTGTTTTTT
CASSRDRLNEKLFF
>TRBV28|-|TRBJ1-1|-
TGTGCCAGCAGTTTAGAACACAGTGAAGCTTTCTTT
CASSLEHSEAFF
>TRBV19|-|TRBJ1-4|TRBD1
TGTGCCAGTAGTCCCCGACAGGGGCCCACAACTAATGAAAAACTGTTTTTT
CASSPRQGPTTNEKLFF
>TRBV5-6|-|TRBJ1-3|-
TGTGCCAGCAGCTTGGGGGGGGTCGAAGGCGGCTTCTCTGGAAACACCATATATTTT
CASSLGGVEGGFSGNTIYF
>TRBV7-2|-|TRBJ1-5|TRBD1
TGTGCCAGCACCATGACAGGGTCAGATTATCAGCCCCAGCATTTT
CASTMTGSDYQPQHF
>TRBV6-1|-|TRBJ2-3|-
TGTGCCAGCAGTGTTGGGGGCGGCACAGATACGCAGTATTTT
CASSVGGGTDTQYF
>TRBV18|-|TRBJ2-2|TRBD2
TGTGCCAGCTCACCACCCCCCCCAGCGGGGGCCAACACCGGGGAGCTGTTTTTT
CASSPPPPAGANTGELFF
>TRBV11-2|-|TRBJ2-7|TRBD2
TGTGCCAGCAGCTTAGGAGGGGAGGGAGACGAGCAGTACTTC
CASSLGGEGDEQYF
>TRBV27|-|TRBJ1-2|-
TGTGCCAGCAGTTTCGGGAGGGGTGGAATCTACTATGGCTACACCTTC
CASSFGRGGIYYGYTF
>TRBV10-3|-|TRBJ2-1|TRBD2
TGTGCCATCAGTGATCGACTAGCGGGGGGATCTACCAATGAGCAGTTCTTC
CAISDRLAGGSTNEQFF
>TRBV29-1|-|TRBJ2-3|-
TGCAGCGTCCGTACAGGGAGCACAGATACGCAGTATTTT
CSVRTGSTDTQYF
>TRBV18|-|TRBJ2-5|-
TGTGCCAGCTCACTTTCCCTCCAGCGGGCCCAAGAGACCCAGTACTTC
CASSLSLQRAQETQYF
>TRBV5-1|-|TRBJ2-7|TRBD2
TGCGCCAGCAGCTTGACCACTAGCGGGGGGGCCGACGAGCAGTACTTC
CASSLTTSGGADEQYF
>TRBV6-1|-|TRBJ2-2|TRBD1
TGTGCCAGCACCGGACAGGGATACACCGGGGAGCTGTTTTTT
CASTGQGYTGELFF
>TRBV2|-|TRBJ1-3|-
TGTGCCAGCAGTCATCCGTCGGGAGGAGACACCATATATTTT
CASSHPSGGDTIYF
>TRBV7-9|-|TRBJ1-2|-
TGTGCCAGCAGTCAAAGTAGACAGGAAGGGTTATACACCTTC
CASSQSRQEGLYTF
>TRBV5-1|-|TRBJ1-2|TRBD1
TGCGCCAGCAGCTTAGAGGGACAGGGGGCGGTTGATGGCTACACCTTC
CASSLEGQGAVDGYTF
>TRBV5-4|-|TRBJ1-2|-
TGTGCCAGCAGCACCCGGGGAGGGAACTATGGCTACACCTTC
CASSTRGGNYGYTF
>TRBV7-9|-|TRBJ2-2|TRBD1
TGTGCCAGCAGCTTTTTTCCGACAGGGTACACCGGGGAGCTGTTTTTT
CASSFFPTGYTGELFF
>TRBV27|-|TRBJ2-2|TRBD1
TGTGCCAGCAGAAATTTGGACAGGCAGTACACCGGGGAGCTGTTTTTT
CASRNLDRQYTGELFF
>TRBV5-1|-|TRBJ2-2|TRBD1
TGCGCCAGCAGCTTTCGGACAGGGGCTGGCACCGGGGAGCTGTTTTTT
CASSFRTGAGTGELFF
>TRBV6-1|-|TRBJ2-1|-
TGTGCCAGCAGTGAGACAGCCTACAATGAGCAGTTCTTC
CASSETAYNEQFF
>TRBV29-1|-|TRBJ2-3|-
TGCAGCGTTCCGGGACTCCTAATCACAGATACGCAGTATTTT
CSVPGLLITDTQYF
>TRBV28|-|TRBJ1-5|-
TGTGCCAGCAGTCCTCGTCCGTTGCTCGGGAGCAATCAGCCCCAGCATTTT
CASSPRPLLGSNQPQHF
>TRBV10-3|-|TRBJ2-1|TRBD1
TGTGCCATCAGTGGATCCGGGACAGGGGCGTACAATGAGCAGTTCTTC
CAISGSGTGAYNEQFF
>TRBV30|-|TRBJ1-1|-
TGTGCCTGGAGACCGGGGGAAGTGACTGAAGCTTTCTTT
CAWRPGEVTEAFF
>TRBV7-2|-|TRBJ1-1|TRBD1
TGTGCCAGCAGCTTAGCCCCGGACAGGGGGGATGAAGCTTTCTTT
CASSLAPDRGDEAFF
>TRBV28|-|TRBJ1-4|-
TGTGCCAGCAGTCTCCTGACAGAGGGAGGAACTAATGAAAAACTGTTTTTT
CASSLLTEGGTNEKLFF
>TRBV29-1|-|TRBJ2-7|-
TGCAGCGTTGAAGAGAGGACTGCACCCTACGAGCAGTACTTC
CSVEERTAPYEQYF
>TRBV7-3|few|TRBJ2-2|TRBD2
TGTGCCAGCACCATAGCGGGGGGCACGAACACCGGGGAGCTGTTTTTT
CASTIAGGTNTGELFF
>TRBV14|-|TRBJ2-1|TRBD2
TGTGCCAGCAGGTCACGACTAGCGGGGGCAGGGGAGCAGTTCTTC
CASRSRLAGAGEQFF
>TRBV7-6|once|TRBJ1-1|TRBD1
TGTGCCAGCAGCTTAGTGACAGGGACGAACACTGAAGCTTTCTTT
CASSLVTGTNTEAFF
>TRBV30|-|TRBJ1-1|TRBD1
TGTGCCTGGAGTCCGGGACAGGGGGTTCGGAACACTGAAGCTTTCTTT
CAWSPGQGVRNTEAFF
>TRBV5-1|-|TRBJ1-5|-
TGCGCCAGCAGTCCCGCCGGGGACTACTATCAGCCCCAGCATTTT
CASSPAGDYYQPQHF
>TRBV28|-|TRBJ1-2|-
TGTGCCGTGGGGGGGCCCTACAGCTATGGCTACACCTTC
CAVGGPYSYGYTF
>TRBV30|-|TRBJ2-5|TRBD2
TGTGCCTGGAGTCGCGGGAGGTTCCAAGAGACCCAGTACTTC
CAWSRGRFQETQYF
>TRBV2|-|TRBJ1-2|-
TGTGCCAGCAGTGAGACCTATAGGCAGGGTGGCTACACCTTC
CASSETYRQGGYTF
>TRBV19|-|TRBJ2-7|TRBD1
TGTGCCAGTAGTATTACTGGGACAGGGTTTTATGAGCAGTACTTC
CASSITGTGFYEQYF
>TRBV29-1|once|TRBJ2-7|TRBD1
TGCAGCGTCCGGGACAGGGGGGTCTACGAGCAGTACTTC
CSVRDRGVYEQYF
>TRBV7-9|-|TRBJ1-2|-
TGTGCCAGCAGCCCGCGGGATCCCGACCTCTCCTATGGCTACACCTTC
CASSPRDPDLSYGYTF
>TRBV2|-|TRBJ2-1|TRBD2
TGTGCCAGCAGGGTAGCGGGGGGCCCCAAGAATGAGCAGTTCTTC
CASRVAGGPKNEQFF